These 25 T cell receptor beta chains were all obtained from the same sample, sequenced in a study of T cell responses to AZD1222 COVID-19 vaccine. Data came from immunoSEQ multiplex PCR; TCRdb stores just in-frame clones and leaves some out. The sample shows roughly 97,000 clones, 93% of them seen only once. The sequencing used peripheral blood, collected on day 0 of AZD1222 vaccination. These receptors all stem from an adult in good health.

The gene calls are TRBV18 and TRBJ2-1, with 13 bases that match TRBD2. V gave up 3 bases and J gave up 8 bases; unmatched junction bases: 4. The V gene's germline CDR1 is KGHSH and CDR2 LQKENI. The CDR3 contains 15 residues. As DNA, the CDR3 is TGTGCCAGCTCACCCGGACTAGCGGGAGCGTATGAGCAGTTCTTC. Its translation is CASSPGLAGAYEQFF.

The chain combines TRBV7-9 with TRBJ1-2, with D unclear. CDR1 and CDR2 (germline): SEHNR, FQNEAQ (reference sequence). The ends were cut back, 5 bases at V and 4 bases at J, with 11 bases in the middle. The CDR3 totals 13 residues. CDR3 sequence (DNA): TGTGCCAGCAGCCCTGGAGGGAGCTATGGCTACACCTTC. Its translation: CASSPGGSYGYTF.

The chain couples TRBV15 to TRBJ2-3; no reliable D call. V was cut by 1 base and J by 0 bases, with 5 bases left in between. Germline values: CDR1 LNHNV, CDR2 YYDKDF (reference sequence). The CDR3 totals 14 residues. The CDR3 here is CATSRVVSTDTQYF. The CDR3 region has the DNA TGTGCCACCAGCAGAGTAGTTAGCACAGATACGCAGTATTTT.

The chain uses TRBV7-2 and TRBJ1-2; 7 bases map to TRBD1. The CDR3 contains 14 residues. V shed 5 bases, J shed 6 bases, and the junction held 9 bases outside the gene matches. Germline V gene lookup returns CDR1 SGHTA and CDR2 FQGNSA. CDR3 residues: CASSLGRQGDGYTF. In DNA, the CDR3 is TGTGCCAGCAGCCTAGGGAGACAGGGTGATGGCTACACCTTC.

This clone has just one count. Other DNA variants within this sample encode the same CDR3. The V call is TRBV3-1 (or the pseudogene TRBV3-2), the J call TRBJ2-5; no definite D call. This CDR3 spans 13 amino acids. The germline CDR1 and CDR2 sequences are LGHDT and YNNKEL (reference sequence). The ends were cut back, 3 bases at V and 1 base at J, with 6 bases in the middle. The CDR3 spells CASSQGIQETQYF. The CDR3 nucleotides read TGTGCCAGCAGCCAGGGGATCCAAGAGACCCAGTACTTC.

This clone was observed once. V gene TRBV5-4 combines with J gene TRBJ2-3, with 7 nucleotides matching TRBD2. CDR1 is SGHNT and CDR2 is YYREEE in the germline V gene (reference sequence). Germline trimming cut 0 bases from V and 7 bases from J; bases unmatched to any gene: 5. This CDR3 spans 14 amino acids. Here the CDR3 DNA reads TGTGCCAGCAGCTTGGCGGGAGGTGATCATACGCAGTATTTT. Translating it yields CASSLAGGDHTQYF. Together with reference TRBV5-4 and TRBJ2-3, the CDR3 gives the full variable domain: ETGVTQSPTHLIKTRGQQVTLRCSSQSGHNTVSWYQQALGQGPQFIFQYYREEENGRGNFPPRFSGLQFPNYSSELNVNALELDDSALYLCASSLAGGDHTQYFGPGTRLTVL.

The chain joins TRBV2 to TRBJ2-1; D unclear. Germline V gene sequence: CDR1 SNHLY, CDR2 FYNNEI. The CDR3 totals 13 residues. The V end was cut by 7 bases, the J end by 0 bases, with 7 bases between. Here the CDR3 reads CASKSSSYNEQFF. The CDR3 nucleotides read TGTGCCAGCAAGTCCAGCTCCTACAATGAGCAGTTCTTC.

The J gene is TRBJ2-5, the V gene TRBV11-2; 12 positions agree with TRBD2. The CDR3 consists of 14 residues. The V segment lost 5 bases and the J segment 5 bases; nucleotides outside the gene matches: 3. Germline V CDR1 and CDR2: SGHAT, FQNNGV. In nucleotides, the CDR3 is TGTGCCAGCAGCCTGCTAGCGGGAGGGGAGACCCAGTACTTC. It yields the protein CASSLLAGGETQYF.

In this sample, this clone turned up a few times. V usage is TRBV3-1 (or the pseudogene TRBV3-2) and J usage is TRBJ1-1; possibly TRBD1 for D (5 bases). The V and J ends lost 5 bases and 1 base respectively, with 14 bases between them. This CDR3 contains 15 residues. Germline V gene lookup returns CDR1 LGHDT and CDR2 YNNKEL (reference sequence). The CDR3, as DNA: TGTGCCAGCAGCTCCGAGGGGCTACCGAACACTGAAGCTTTCTTT. This encodes CASSSEGLPNTEAFF.

The chain carries TRBV4-2 and TRBJ2-1, with 8 bases fitting TRBD2. With 0 bases clipped from V and 4 bases from J, the junction kept 11 bases outside the gene matches. The CDR3 is 18 residues long. The germline gives CDR1 LGHNA, CDR2 YNFKEQ. The CDR3 DNA reads TGTGCCAGCAGCCAAGATAATTCTGTCGGGAGGGAGTACAATGAGCAGTTCTTC. Protein sequence: CASSQDNSVGREYNEQFF.

The rearrangement links TRBV5-1 to TRBJ2-6; D unclear. V lost 2 bases and J lost 0, with 12 bases in between. CDR3 length: 17 amino acids. CDR1 is SGHRS, CDR2 YFSETQ, per germline. CDR3 coding DNA: TGCGCCAGCAGCTTTAGACAAATCAGCTCTGGGGCCAACGTCCTGACTTTC. This translates into CASSFRQISSGANVLTF.

CDR3 nucleotide sequence: TGCGCCAGCAGTGCTAGCGGGAGGGCCGAGACCCAGTACTTC. Translating gives CASSASGRAETQYF. The rearrangement uses TRBV10-2 and TRBJ2-5; TRBD2 agrees at 12 bases. Germline trimming cut 4 bases from V and 5 bases from J; bases unmatched to any gene: 2. CDR1 and CDR2 from the germline V gene are WSHSY and SAAADI. CDR3 length: 14 residues.

The rearrangement uses TRBV5-6 and TRBJ2-3, with a weak D call TRBD1 (5 bases). The CDR3 runs 15 residues. The germline CDR1 and CDR2 sequences are SGHDT and YYEEEE. Trimming shortened V by 2 bases and J by 0 bases, and 10 bases separated the two germline ends. This CDR3 is CASSFTTGSTDTQYF. As DNA, the CDR3 is TGTGCCAGCAGCTTCACAACAGGAAGCACAGATACGCAGTATTTT.

The V call is TRBV28, the J call TRBJ1-4; D remains ambiguous. The V gene lost 4 bases and the J gene lost 4 bases, with 19 bases spanning the gap. The germline V gene encodes CDR1 MDHEN and CDR2 SYDVKM. The CDR3 runs to 17 residues. CDR3 sequence reads: CASSSPLRREHNEKLFF. The DNA of the CDR3 is TGTGCCAGCAGTTCCCCTCTCCGGCGCGAGCATAATGAAAAACTGTTTTTT.

V gene TRBV7-9 combines with J gene TRBJ1-1; D remains ambiguous. Trimming removed 1 base from V and 2 bases from J, with 8 bases in between. CDR3 size: 14 residues. Germline V gene lookup returns CDR1 SEHNR and CDR2 FQNEAQ (reference sequence). This CDR3 reads CASSLVIGNTEAFF. The DNA for the CDR3 is TGTGCCAGCAGCTTAGTTATCGGAAACACTGAAGCTTTCTTT.

Regarding this clone: At one boundary the junction diverges from the germline segment, which might be a read error. The chain joins TRBV6-2 or TRBV6-3 to TRBJ2-1; TRBD1 matches at 9 bases. Germline assignment: CDR1 MNHEY and CDR2 SVGEGT. CDR3 length equals 15 residues. The CDR3 spells CASSYSGQGYYEQFF. The CDR3, as DNA: TGTGCCAGCAGTTACTCGGGACAGGGCTACTATGAGCAGTTCTTC.

In this sample, this clone turned up once. The V and J genes are TRBV19 and TRBJ2-1; 11 bases are shared with TRBD2. CDR1 is LNHDA and CDR2 is SQIVND in the germline V gene (reference sequence). The J segment lost 2 bases and the V segment lost 7 bases, leaving 1 base of the junction unmatched. The CDR3 contains 14 residues. CDR3 sequence (DNA): TGTGCCAGTACGACTAGCGGGACCTACAATGAGCAGTTCTTC. It specifies CASTTSGTYNEQFF.

The chain uses TRBV10-3 and TRBJ1-2; no clear D. CDR1 is ENHRY and CDR2 is SYGVKD in the germline V gene. The ends were cut back, 2 bases at V and 3 bases at J, with 7 bases in the middle. This CDR3 is 13 amino acids long. The CDR3, as DNA: TGTGCCATCAGTGAGACACGCGACTATGGCTACACCTTC. It yields the protein CAISETRDYGYTF.

The J gene is TRBJ1-2, the V gene TRBV2, with a possible D match to TRBD1 (6 bases). CDR1 and CDR2 (germline): SNHLY, FYNNEI. V lost 11 bases and J 1 base, leaving 17 bases between the germline ends. The CDR3 contains 14 residues. CDR3 region: CAVKGGSFNYGYTF. DNA for the CDR3: TGTGCCGTAAAAGGGGGATCCTTTAACTATGGCTACACCTTC.

The rearrangement links TRBV7-8 to TRBJ1-2, with a possible D match to TRBD1 (5 bases). Germline V gene data show CDR1 as SGHVS and CDR2 as FQNEAQ. The CDR3 runs 14 residues. V was pared by 4 bases and J by 2 bases, with 11 bases between. DNA of the CDR3: TGTGCCAGCAGCTGGGGCCGAGGGAACTATGGCTACACCTTC. Protein product: CASSWGRGNYGYTF.

This chain connects TRBV30 to TRBJ1-5; D is perhaps TRBD1 (5 bases). This CDR3 has 14 amino acids. Germline V gene data show CDR1 as GTSNPN and CDR2 as SVGIG (reference sequence). The V end lost 0 bases, the J end lost 4 bases, and 10 bases lay between the germline ends. The chain's CDR3 is CAWSVQEGNQPQHF. Here the CDR3 DNA reads TGTGCCTGGAGTGTACAGGAGGGAAATCAGCCCCAGCATTTT.

V is TRBV7-3 and J is TRBJ2-5; weak D call: TRBD2 (5 bases). The length of the CDR3 is 12 residues. Germline CDR1 reads SGHTA; CDR2 reads FQGTGA. The ends were cut back, 5 bases at V and 7 bases at J, with 11 bases in the middle. DNA of the CDR3: TGTGCCAGCAGCCCCTATGCGGGGACCCAGTACTTC. Protein sequence: CASSPYAGTQYF.

This chain links TRBV5-1 with TRBJ2-1; perhaps TRBD2 as D (5 bases). V lost 6 bases and J lost 2, with 12 bases in between. CDR3 length equals 14 residues. Germline-derived CDR1 and CDR2 are SGHRS and YFSETQ. The CDR3 loop is CASNTGLAYNEQFF. DNA of the CDR3: TGCGCCAGCAACACGGGATTGGCCTACAATGAGCAGTTCTTC.

This chain joins TRBV19 and TRBJ1-1, with D possibly matching TRBD1 (5 bases). V lost 4 bases to trimming and J lost 2 bases, with 20 bases between them. CDR1 and CDR2 (germline): LNHDA, SQIVND (reference sequence). The CDR3 spans 17 residues. The CDR3 protein is CASSRSPGARGNTEAFF. CDR3 sequence (DNA): TGTGCCAGTAGTAGATCACCAGGTGCCCGGGGCAACACTGAAGCTTTCTTT.

V gene TRBV9 combines with J gene TRBJ1-1; TRBD1 matches at 7 bases. The junction had 5 bases not matched to a gene; V was cut back by 0 bases and J by 3 bases. The CDR3 runs to 15 residues. Germline V lookup: CDR1 SGDLS, CDR2 YYNGEE. The CDR3 spells CASSVGGGMDTEAFF. The DNA of the CDR3 is TGTGCCAGCAGCGTAGGAGGGGGCATGGACACTGAAGCTTTCTTT.